The clone carrying this TCR beta chain came up many times. This specimen comes from a study of T-cell reconstitution after alpha-beta-depleted transplantation in children. Germline-derived CDR1 and CDR2 are KGHSH and LQKENI. V lost 4 bases and J lost 4; bases outside the gene matches: 8. This CDR3 contains 15 residues. During its preparation, the TCRbeta library received unique molecular identifiers. TCRdb processed the PCR reads anew with MiXCR; each CDR3 protein has one entry. The sample includes 600,000 to 700,000 distinct CDR3 sequences, under 15% of them seen just once. The clonotype comes from a girl under 10 years old with congenital amegakaryocytic thrombocytopenia, due to receive a stem cell transplant. The chain links TRBV18 to TRBJ2-3, with 7 bases fitting TRBD2. The sequencing used PBMCs, collected before TCRalphabeta/CD19-depleted stem cell transplant. The DNA of the CDR3 is TGTGCCAGCTCACTCTTCCCCGCGGGGGCAGATACGCAGTATTTT. Amino acid sequence: CASSLFPAGADTQYF.